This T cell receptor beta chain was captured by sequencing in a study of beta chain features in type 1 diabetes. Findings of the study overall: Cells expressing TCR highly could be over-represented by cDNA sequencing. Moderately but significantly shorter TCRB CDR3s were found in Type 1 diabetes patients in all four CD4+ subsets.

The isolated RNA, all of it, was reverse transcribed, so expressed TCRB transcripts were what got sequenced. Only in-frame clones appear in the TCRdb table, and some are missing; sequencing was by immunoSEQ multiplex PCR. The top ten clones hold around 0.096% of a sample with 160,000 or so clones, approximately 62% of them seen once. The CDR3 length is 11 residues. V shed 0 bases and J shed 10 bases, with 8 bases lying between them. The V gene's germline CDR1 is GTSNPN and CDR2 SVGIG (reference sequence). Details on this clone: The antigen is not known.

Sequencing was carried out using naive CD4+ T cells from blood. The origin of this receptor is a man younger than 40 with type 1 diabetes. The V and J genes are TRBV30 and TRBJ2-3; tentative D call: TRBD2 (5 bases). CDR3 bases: TGTGCCTGGAGTGTGGCGAGGGCGCAGTATTTT. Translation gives CAWSVARAQYF.